The T cell receptor beta chain under discussion was sequenced for a study of blood T cells in healthy people across ages. The study recruited healthy Caucasian donors from Russia who were aged roughly 6 to 95. Broader study findings: CMV infection status of these donors was not known. There were more naive CD4+ cells and higher diversity in long-lived donors than in aged donors.

This clonotype appeared a few times. The antigen is unknown. The CDR3 covers 12 residues. The germline gives CDR1 DFQATT, CDR2 SNEGSKA (reference sequence). The V and J ends lost 6 bases and 7 bases respectively, with 10 bases between them. Together with a sample-barcoded 5' primer, a J-beta primer mix was included in a second PCR lasting about 6 to 11 cycles. CDR3-containing paired-end reads numbering at least 3 million came from each sample. TCRdb passed the 5' RACE reads through MiXCR, listing each CDR3 protein once. The top ten hold 7.7% of the sample, which has about 1.7 million distinct CDR3 sequences, roughly 30% seen once.

The sequenced sample consisted of blood. The sequence derives from a young woman in good health. V gene TRBV20-1 combines with J gene TRBJ1-6; D gene uncertain. This chain's CDR3 is CSARQENSPLHF. DNA for the CDR3: TGCAGTGCCAGGCAAGAGAATTCACCCCTCCACTTT.